This T cell receptor (beta chain) was found in a study of cytomegalovirus exposure and HLA in healthy donors. Study-level results: First-cohort TCR clusters were later found to tend to co-occur in the 120 or so validation repertoires.

Some clones are missing from TCRdb's copy, which holds only in-frame ones; the method was immunoSEQ multiplex PCR. The sample carries some 160,000 clones, around nine tenths recorded once. With respect to this clone: Its antigen is as yet unknown.

Trimming shortened V by 8 bases and J by 5 bases, and 19 bases separated the two germline ends. Germline V gene data show CDR1 as SGHAT and CDR2 as FQDESV (reference sequence). There are 14 residues in the CDR3. The chain links TRBV11-1 to TRBJ2-7; D is perhaps TRBD1 (5 bases). The specimen was PBMCs. The receptor comes from a man younger than 30 in good health and CMV-seronegative. The CDR3 protein is CASVRAAGIDEQYF. The CDR3 DNA sequence: TGTGCCAGCGTCAGGGCGGCAGGGATCGACGAGCAGTACTTC.